This T cell receptor beta chain was sequenced during a study of blood T cell repertoires in COVID-19 (dated by TCRdb to about 2020). Looking at the study overall: The collaborator samples originated in the United States, Italy and Spain and spanned the acute and convalescent phases of COVID-19. The material from the prospective study consisted of cDNA or gDNA derived from T cells, B-cell-depleted T cells, or PBMCs. The dataset comprised deeply sampled blood TCRbeta repertoires from subjects exposed to, actively infected with, or recovered from COVID-19. A freely available public database, intended as a resource for researchers studying the immune response to SARS-CoV-2, is where the repertoires were released. Samples were obtained from the ongoing ImmuneRACE study (first 160 participants) and from over 1,000 subjects provided by 6 global collaborators. Sample metadata almost always included a de-identified subject ID, COVID-19 status, age in years and sex. HLA class I and class II types, where available, came from metadata supplied by the sample provider rather than from assay-based typing.

The germline V end is reduced by 1 base and the J end by 8 bases; junction bases left unmatched: 2. From the cysteine through the phenylalanine, the CDR3 covers 14 amino acids. This entry keeps only the CDR3 DNA: 42 bases, framed from base 1. For CDR1 and CDR2, the germline V gene (reference sequence) lists SEHNR and FQNEAQ. One collaborating source in Seattle enrolled patients while the patients were actively infected and followed the patients over time throughout the course of disease. Whole blood was collected in K2EDTA tubes by collaborating institutions according to the institutions' own protocols. For TCRbeta analysis, collaborator samples were shipped as frozen whole blood, as isolated PBMCs, or as DNA extracted from either sample type. TCRbeta CDR3 regions were amplified from genomic DNA using the immunoSEQ Assay, a bias-controlled multiplex PCR. As for the authors' bioinformatics: The number of nucleated cells in each sample was estimated from the amplification of reference gene primers within the assay. To quantify the absolute abundance of each unique TCRbeta CDR3 rearrangement, sequence reads were collapsed and filtered. For each sample, productive Simpson clonality was calculated as the square root of Simpson's diversity index across productive rearrangements. TCRdb carries this immuneACCESS record with in-frame sequences only. Its versions omit some clonotypes, under half of them owing to an unresolved V gene in the studies checked, with the rest unexplained. V, J and clone size reflect that table, while D and trimming were determined from the DNA. This sample lists a few hundred thousand clones; 75% to 95% were detected once. Of the sample, roughly 2.7% is held by the ten largest clones.

What the work shows at the level of the full study, not this receptor alone: The quantity of clinical and demographic metadata differed by source and by participant and was supplied without curation.

To note about this clone: The antigen it binds to is not known. Per-nucleotide qualities are absent, and no much larger clonotype sits a single base away.

Input material: peripheral blood. The rearrangement combines TRBV7-9 with TRBJ2-1; 10 bases in between match TRBD1. The sequence was obtained from a person aged 18-29 years with COVID-19, enrolled during active disease. CDR3 reads: CASSLGTGGDEQFF. The DNA sequence is given as TGTGCCAGCAGCTTAGGGACAGGGGGGGATGAGCAGTTCTTC.